The clone carrying this TCR beta chain was seen many times. Its antigen remains unknown. The record originates from a study of read filtering for tumor transcriptome and immune sequencing. Study observations and caveats: IR-seq captured clonotypes deeper and more reliably than RNA-seq. This fraction held mixed bone marrow immune cells after CD138-negative sorting.

Molecular barcoded adaptors covering alpha/delta and beta/gamma chains were used on around 400 ng RNA. TCRdb called the reads again in MiXCR, with one record for every CDR3 protein. This table holds roughly 67,000 distinct CDR3 sequences, approximately 19% found once. Between the trimmed V and J ends, which lost 5 bases and 4 bases, there was a span of 14 bases. In germline, CDR1 is SGHAT, CDR2 FQNNGV. This CDR3 is built from 15 residues. This TCR came from a donor at least 40 years old with multiple myeloma. The sample consisted of a population of CD138-negative cells sorted from bone marrow. The chain recombines TRBV11-2 with TRBJ1-4; D is unresolved. CDR3 amino acids: CASSARSVYNEKLFF. In DNA, the CDR3 is TGTGCCAGCAGCGCGCGAAGCGTGTATAATGAAAAACTGTTTTTT.